The 16 T cell receptor beta chains below were found in one sample sequenced in a study of early T cells in non-severe SARS-CoV-2 infection. TCRdb reprocessed the 5' RACE reads via MiXCR and lists one record per CDR3 protein. The table shows under 80,000 distinct CDR3 sequences, with 10% to 15% occurring only once. The material sequenced was whole blood. The receptors were sampled from an adult who was a healthcare worker with PCR-confirmed SARS-CoV-2 infection or an uninfected control (not recorded which).

Ten or more counts support this clonotype. The rearrangement links TRBV12-3 or TRBV12-4 to TRBJ1-3; D gene uncertain. The ends were cut back, 1 base at V and 3 bases at J, with 10 bases in the middle. This CDR3 region has 15 residues. CDR3: CASSLVAGVGNTIYF. CDR3 sequence (DNA): TGTGCCAGCAGTTTAGTAGCGGGAGTTGGAAACACCATATATTTT.

The genes are TRBV12-3 or TRBV12-4 and TRBJ2-5, with D perhaps matching TRBD1 (5 bases). Between the trimmed V and J ends, which lost 5 bases and 9 bases, there was a span of 10 bases. The CDR3 is made up of 11 amino acids. The CDR3 sequence is CASSPGFAQYF. Here the CDR3 DNA reads TGTGCCAGCAGTCCAGGGTTCGCCCAGTACTTC.

This clonotype occurred a few times. The rearrangement uses TRBV4-1 and TRBJ1-5; D unresolved. The V end lost 4 bases, the J end lost 2 bases, and 12 bases lay between the germline ends. CDR3 length: 15 residues. Per the germline V gene, CDR1 is MGHRA and CDR2 is YSYEKL. The DNA for the CDR3 is TGCGCCAGCAGCCCCCGGACTTGGGGCAATCAGCCCCAGCATTTT. Encoded protein: CASSPRTWGNQPQHF.

This clonotype was detected only a few times. The chain is built from TRBV12-3 or TRBV12-4 and TRBJ1-1; 7 bases align to TRBD1. After removal of 5 bases from V and 0 bases from J, the junction contained 9 bases not matched to a gene. The CDR3 contains 16 residues. In DNA, the CDR3 is TGTGCCAGCAGTACCGGACAGGCATACCTGAACACTGAAGCTTTCTTT. Translated: CASSTGQAYLNTEAFF.

The V gene is TRBV20-1, the J gene TRBJ1-2; D may be TRBD1 (5 bases). The germline CDR1 and CDR2 sequences are DFQATT and SNEGSKA (reference sequence). Trimming left V 0 bases short and J 2 bases short, with 10 bases between. The CDR3 covers 14 residues. CDR3 bases: TGCAGTGCTAGAGATCCCCAGGGAAACTATGGCTACACCTTC. Its translation: CSARDPQGNYGYTF.

This clonotype has ten or more counts. The rearrangement uses TRBV7-7 and TRBJ2-7; 8 bases are a match to TRBD2. This CDR3 contains 15 residues. Germline lookup yields CDR1 SSHAT and CDR2 FNYEAQ (reference sequence). V was clipped by 5 bases and J by 10 bases; unmatched bases: 16. CDR3 region: CASSPLTGTRVLQYF. As DNA, the CDR3 is TGTGCCAGCAGCCCTTTGACCGGGACTAGGGTGCTACAGTACTTC.

This clonotype was observed at least ten times. The V gene is TRBV7-3, the J gene TRBJ2-3, with 9 bases matching TRBD1. In germline, CDR1 is SGHTA, CDR2 FQGTGA. Trimming removed 5 bases from V and 4 bases from J; junction bases left unmatched: 10. This CDR3 is 16 amino acids long. The chain's CDR3 is CASSAGTGRRADTQYF. The CDR3 DNA reads TGTGCCAGCAGCGCCGGGACAGGGAGGAGGGCAGATACGCAGTATTTT.

Ten or more counts support this clonotype. The genes are TRBV9 and TRBJ2-2, with D possibly being TRBD1 (6 bases). V lost 0 bases and J lost 1, with 7 bases in between. CDR1 and CDR2 from the germline V gene are SGDLS and YYNGEE. The CDR3 spans 15 residues. The CDR3 nucleotides are TGTGCCAGCAGCGTAGGGACAGAGAACACCGGGGAGCTGTTTTTT. This codes for CASSVGTENTGELFF.

This clonotype showed up just a few times. The rearrangement joins TRBV30 to TRBJ2-1, with 11 bases matching TRBD2. The CDR3 spans 14 residues. The germline gives CDR1 GTSNPN, CDR2 SVGIG (reference sequence). J lost 10 bases, V lost 3 bases, and 8 bases had no gene match. The CDR3 spells CAWRLAGGLWEQFF. CDR3 nucleotide sequence: TGTGCCTGGAGGCTAGCGGGGGGTCTCTGGGAGCAGTTCTTC.

The CDR3 DNA is TGTGCCAGCACCCAAAACCTCGACAGCAACACTGAAGCTTTCTTT. Protein sequence: CASTQNLDSNTEAFF. The genes are TRBV5-4 and TRBJ1-1; D perhaps matches TRBD1 (5 bases). The CDR3 spans 15 residues. V was cut by 6 bases and J by 2 bases, with 17 bases left in between. Germline V gives CDR1 SGHNT, CDR2 YYREEE (reference sequence).

This clonotype was seen repeatedly, ten times or more. The chain is built from TRBV12-3 or TRBV12-4 and TRBJ2-3; D gene uncertain. This CDR3 has 12 amino acids. Trimming removed 7 bases at V and 5 bases at J, with 10 bases between. As DNA, the CDR3 is TGTGCCAGCACCCCGGGTAAAGATACGCAGTATTTT. It specifies CASTPGKDTQYF.

The J gene is TRBJ1-6, the V gene TRBV9, with 10 bases aligning to TRBD1. Per the germline V gene, CDR1 is SGDLS and CDR2 is YYNGEE. There are 15 residues in the CDR3. Trimming at V came to 3 bases and at J to 9 bases, leaving 6 bases not matched to a gene. The CDR3 DNA reads TGTGCCAGCAGCGAAGACAGGGGGCTAAGTTCACCCCTCCACTTT. Protein product: CASSEDRGLSSPLHF.

This clonotype was seen at least ten times. The V call is TRBV5-1, the J call TRBJ1-1; D is uncertain. Trimming cost V 1 base and J 4 bases, with 8 bases left between them. CDR1 and CDR2 from the germline V gene are SGHRS and YFSETQ. The CDR3 length is 13 residues. The CDR3 bases are TGCGCCAGCAGCTTGACGGTGGCCACTGAAGCTTTCTTT. It yields the protein CASSLTVATEAFF.

This chain's CDR3 is CATPTGQNYEQYF. The CDR3 nucleotides read TGTGCCACCCCCACCGGGCAAAACTACGAGCAGTACTTC. The gene calls are TRBV6-1 and TRBJ2-7; D is unclear. Trimming pared 10 bases from V and 3 bases from J, leaving 16 bases between. CDR3 size: 13 residues. Germline lookup yields CDR1 MNHNS and CDR2 SASEGT.

This clonotype was seen only a few times. The chain combines TRBV10-3 with TRBJ2-2, with 8 positions matching TRBD1. Germline CDR1 and CDR2: ENHRY and SYGVKD. CDR3 size: 16 residues. The trim removed 3 bases at V and 0 bases at J, leaving 3 bases unmatched. CDR3 bases: TGTGCCATCAGTGATGGGGACAGGTCGAACACCGGGGAGCTGTTTTTT. This translates into CAISDGDRSNTGELFF.

The genes are TRBV4-1 and TRBJ1-6; D gene ambiguous. Trimming removed 0 bases at V and 4 bases at J, with 22 bases between. The CDR3 has 20 amino acids. Germline CDR1 MGHRA, CDR2 YSYEKL. CDR3 in amino acids: CASSQDHGQPSRLYNSPLHF. The CDR3 coding sequence is TGCGCCAGCAGCCAAGATCACGGGCAGCCCTCTAGGTTATATAATTCACCCCTCCACTTT.